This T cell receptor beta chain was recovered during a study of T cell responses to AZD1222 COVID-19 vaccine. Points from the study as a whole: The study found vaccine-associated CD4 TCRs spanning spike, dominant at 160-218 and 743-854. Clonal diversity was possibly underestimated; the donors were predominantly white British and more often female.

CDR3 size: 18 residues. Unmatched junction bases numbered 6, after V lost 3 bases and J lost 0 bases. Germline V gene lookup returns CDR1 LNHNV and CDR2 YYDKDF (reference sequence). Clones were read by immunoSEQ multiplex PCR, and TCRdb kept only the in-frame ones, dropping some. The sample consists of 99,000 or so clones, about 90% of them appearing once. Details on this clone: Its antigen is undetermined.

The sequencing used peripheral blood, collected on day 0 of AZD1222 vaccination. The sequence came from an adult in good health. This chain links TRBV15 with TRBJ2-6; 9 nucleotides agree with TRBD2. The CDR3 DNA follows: TGTGCCACCAGCAGGAGCGGGGGGCCCTCCTCTGGGGCCAACGTCCTGACTTTC. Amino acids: CATSRSGGPSSGANVLTF. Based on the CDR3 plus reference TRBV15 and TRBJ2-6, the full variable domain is DAMVIQNPRYQVTQFGKPVTLSCSQTLNHNVMYWYQQKSSQAPKLLFHYYDKDFNNEADTPDNFQSRRPNTSFCFLDIRSPGLGDTAMYLCATSRSGGPSSGANVLTFGAGSRLTVL.